This TCR beta chain was recovered during a study of human T cells and chemical hapten exposure. Study-wide context: Minor volume differences among pooled libraries chiefly drove per-sample TCR yield variation.

CDR3 length: 14 amino acids. With 6 bases removed from V and 2 bases from J, the gap between germline ends came to 11 bases. Germline V gene data show CDR1 as MNHNS and CDR2 as SASEGT. Time point defined: patch test 1, 2 weeks after DPC sensitization. Treatment reported: therapeutic diphenylcyclopropenone sensitization with weekly scalp DPC. Blood was drawn before each patch test was applied. Original analysis: With a range of about 23,224 to 700,000, the median per sample was 95,638 TCRs. Each CDR3 protein is one row after TCRdb ran MiXCR on the RACE reads. These V and J calls derive from TCRdb rather than the authors' analysis. The data contain tens of thousands of distinct CDR3 sequences, around 10% of them singletons. Study-wide findings and caveats: There was a positive correlation between PT1 expanded TCR counts and patch test score.

The table lists this clonotype with many counts. The antigen is undetermined. The sequence came from a woman in her forties or fifties with alopecia areata. Some clones in this sample may be carry-over from other donors' samples. V gene TRBV6-1 combines with J gene TRBJ2-1, with D perhaps matching TRBD1 (6 bases). Sequencing was performed on whole blood, taken in connection with sensitization to the hapten diphenylcyclopropenone (DPC). The CDR3 DNA reads TGTGCCAGCAGAACAGGGTTCACCTACAATGAGCAGTTCTTC. Its protein is CASRTGFTYNEQFF.